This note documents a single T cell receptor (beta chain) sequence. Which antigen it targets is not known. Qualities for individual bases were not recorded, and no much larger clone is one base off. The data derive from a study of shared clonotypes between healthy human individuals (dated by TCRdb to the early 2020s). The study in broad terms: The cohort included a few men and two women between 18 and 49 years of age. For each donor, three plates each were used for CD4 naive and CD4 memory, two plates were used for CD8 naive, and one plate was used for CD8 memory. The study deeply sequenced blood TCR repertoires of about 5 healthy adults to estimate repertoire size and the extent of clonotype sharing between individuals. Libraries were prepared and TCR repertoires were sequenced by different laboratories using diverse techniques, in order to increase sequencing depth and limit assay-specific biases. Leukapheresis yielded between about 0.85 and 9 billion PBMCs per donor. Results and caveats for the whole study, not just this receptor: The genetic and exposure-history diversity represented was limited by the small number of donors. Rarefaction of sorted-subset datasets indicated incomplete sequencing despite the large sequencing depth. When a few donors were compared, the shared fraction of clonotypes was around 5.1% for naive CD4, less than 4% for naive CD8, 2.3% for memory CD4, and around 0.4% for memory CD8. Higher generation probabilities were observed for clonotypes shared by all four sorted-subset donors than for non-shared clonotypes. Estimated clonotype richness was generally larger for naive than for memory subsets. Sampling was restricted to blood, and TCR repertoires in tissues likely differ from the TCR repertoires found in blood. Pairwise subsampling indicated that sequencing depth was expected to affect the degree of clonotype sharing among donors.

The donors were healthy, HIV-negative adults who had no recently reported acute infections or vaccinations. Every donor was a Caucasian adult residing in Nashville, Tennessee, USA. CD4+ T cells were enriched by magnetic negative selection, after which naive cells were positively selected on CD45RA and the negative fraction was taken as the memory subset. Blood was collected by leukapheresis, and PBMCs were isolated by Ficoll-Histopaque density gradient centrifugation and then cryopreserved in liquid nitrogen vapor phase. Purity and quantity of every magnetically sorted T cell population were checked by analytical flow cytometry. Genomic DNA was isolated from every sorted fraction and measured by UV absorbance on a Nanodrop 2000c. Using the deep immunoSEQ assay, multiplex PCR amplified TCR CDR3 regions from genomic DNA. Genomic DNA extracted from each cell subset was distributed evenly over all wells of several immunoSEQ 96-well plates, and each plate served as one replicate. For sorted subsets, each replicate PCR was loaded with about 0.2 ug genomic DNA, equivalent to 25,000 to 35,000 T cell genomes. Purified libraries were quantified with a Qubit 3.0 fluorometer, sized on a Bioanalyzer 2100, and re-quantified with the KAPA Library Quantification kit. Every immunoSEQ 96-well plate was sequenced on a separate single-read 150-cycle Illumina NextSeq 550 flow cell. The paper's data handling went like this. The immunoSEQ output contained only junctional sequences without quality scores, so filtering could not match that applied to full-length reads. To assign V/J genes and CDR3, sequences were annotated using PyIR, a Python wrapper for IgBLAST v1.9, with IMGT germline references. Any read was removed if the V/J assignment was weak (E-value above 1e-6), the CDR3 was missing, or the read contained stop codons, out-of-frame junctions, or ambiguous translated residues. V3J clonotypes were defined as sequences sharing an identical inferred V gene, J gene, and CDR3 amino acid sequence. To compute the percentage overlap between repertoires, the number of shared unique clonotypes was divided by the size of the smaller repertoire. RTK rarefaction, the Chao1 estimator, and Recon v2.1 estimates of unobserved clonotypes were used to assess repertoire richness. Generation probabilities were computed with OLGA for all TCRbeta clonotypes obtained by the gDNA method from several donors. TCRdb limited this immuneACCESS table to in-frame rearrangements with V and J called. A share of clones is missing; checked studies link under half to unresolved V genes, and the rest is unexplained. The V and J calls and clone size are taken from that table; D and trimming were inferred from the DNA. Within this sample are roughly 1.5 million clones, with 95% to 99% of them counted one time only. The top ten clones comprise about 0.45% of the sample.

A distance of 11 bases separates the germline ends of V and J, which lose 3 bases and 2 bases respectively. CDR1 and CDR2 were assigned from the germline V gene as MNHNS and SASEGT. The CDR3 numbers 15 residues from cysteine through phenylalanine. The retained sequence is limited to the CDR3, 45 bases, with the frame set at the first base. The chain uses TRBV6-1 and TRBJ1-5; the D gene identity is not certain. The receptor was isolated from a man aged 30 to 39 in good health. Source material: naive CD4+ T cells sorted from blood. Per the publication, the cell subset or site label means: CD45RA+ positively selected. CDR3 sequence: CASSEPSGGNQPQHF. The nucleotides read TGTGCCAGCAGTGAGCCCTCGGGCGGCAATCAGCCCCAGCATTTT.